These 2 T cell receptor beta chains were all obtained from the same sample, sequenced in a study of blood T cell repertoires in COVID-19. Assay used: immunoSEQ multiplex PCR; TCRdb lists only in-frame clones, some missing. The profile covers some 21,000 clones, with about nine tenths appearing a single time and around 12% taken by the ten largest. Sequenced material: peripheral blood. The origin of the receptors is a woman of 80 years or more with active or convalescent COVID-19.

This chain connects TRBV6-5 to TRBJ2-5, with D perhaps matching TRBD2 (5 bases). Trimming removed 5 bases from V and 7 bases from J, with 8 bases in between. This CDR3 comprises 11 residues. Germline assignment: CDR1 MNHEY and CDR2 SVGAGI. CDR3 nucleotides: TGTGCCAGCAGTCGCCGGGGGACCCAGTACTTC. Protein: CASSRRGTQYF.

The CDR3 DNA reads as TGCGCCAGCAGCTTGGATGGGAGGGACTTCTATGGCTACACCTTC. Translation gives CASSLDGRDFYGYTF. The V and J genes are TRBV5-1 and TRBJ1-2; maybe TRBD1 (5 bases). This CDR3 is 15 amino acids long. Trimming cost V 0 bases and J 4 bases, with 13 bases left between them. Germline CDR1 is SGHRS and CDR2 is YFSETQ.